The rows below give T cell receptor beta chains drawn from one sample of a study of blood T cell repertoires in COVID-19. Measured with immunoSEQ multiplex PCR; TCRdb has only the in-frame clones, and not every one. The table shows fewer than 150,000 clones, with under 85% occurring only once. Sequenced: PBMCs or T cells enriched from blood (not recorded which). These receptors all come from a woman aged 18 to 35 who had been exposed to COVID-19. The CDR3 runs from the conserved cysteine through the conserved F or W.

v_call: TRBV7-6; cdr3_aa: CASSRSATSGLYNEQFF
v_call: TRBV15; cdr3_aa: CATSRDQGAYIQYF
v_call: TRBV28; cdr3_aa: CASSLAGANNAKNIQYF
v_call: TRBV28; cdr3_aa: CASNSKTGANTEAFF
v_call: TRBV5-6; cdr3_aa: CASSLRQGPLNTEAFF
v_call: TRBV18; cdr3_aa: CASSPPAGAYNEQFF
v_call: TRBV28; cdr3_aa: CASSFWADRTDTQYF
v_call: TRBV6-5; cdr3_aa: CASSYGTGVTTGELFF
v_call: TRBV28; cdr3_aa: CASSYSYGYTF
v_call: TRBV29-1; cdr3_aa: CSVEDSNTGELFF
v_call: TRBV6-2/TRBV6-3; cdr3_aa: CASSKEQGRTEAFF
v_call: TRBV2; cdr3_aa: CASNGEWNNEKLFF
v_call: TRBV6-5; cdr3_aa: CASTPYDQGGTEAFF
v_call: TRBV7-2; cdr3_aa: CASSLSGTVGEPQHF
v_call: TRBV28; cdr3_aa: CASSQRSLTELRQPQHF
v_call: TRBV2; cdr3_aa: CVSSGQGLELYGYTF
v_call: TRBV12-3/TRBV12-4; cdr3_aa: CASGEGGYNEQFF
v_call: TRBV7-9; cdr3_aa: CASTPRTSVQGETQYF
v_call: TRBV9; cdr3_aa: CASSPLGGGPGEQYF
v_call: TRBV7-3; cdr3_aa: CASSRSGQGGTDTQYF
v_call: TRBV7-9; cdr3_aa: CASSFQDNNTEAFF
v_call: TRBV6-6; cdr3_aa: CASSPAGSYEQYF
v_call: TRBV3-1/TRBV3-2; cdr3_aa: CASSRGQPFSSGANVLTF
v_call: TRBV7-8; cdr3_aa: CASSFGQWDGYTF
v_call: TRBV19; cdr3_aa: CASSTTLGLANQETQYF
v_call: TRBV29-1; cdr3_aa: CSVEAGGGGNEQFF